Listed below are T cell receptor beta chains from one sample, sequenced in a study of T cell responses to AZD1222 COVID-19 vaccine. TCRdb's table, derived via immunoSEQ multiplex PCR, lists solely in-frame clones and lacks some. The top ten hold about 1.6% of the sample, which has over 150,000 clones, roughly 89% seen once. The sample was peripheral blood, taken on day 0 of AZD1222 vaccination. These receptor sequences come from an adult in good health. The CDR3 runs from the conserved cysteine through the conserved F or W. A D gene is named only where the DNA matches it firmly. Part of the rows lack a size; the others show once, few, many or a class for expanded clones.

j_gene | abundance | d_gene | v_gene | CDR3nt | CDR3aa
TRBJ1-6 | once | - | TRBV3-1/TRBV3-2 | TGTGCCAGCAGCCATCTGGGATCACCCCTCCACTTT | CASSHLGSPLHF
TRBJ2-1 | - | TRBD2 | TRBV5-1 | TGCGCCAGCAGCTTGATAAGCGGGAGTGCCTACAATGAGCAGTTCTTC | CASSLISGSAYNEQFF
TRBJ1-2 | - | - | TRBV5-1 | TGCGCCAGCAGCTTGGGAGACAACTATGGCTACACCTTC | CASSLGDNYGYTF
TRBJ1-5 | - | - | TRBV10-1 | TGCGCCAGCAGTGAGGGGGGGGCTCGGGAGCCCCAGCATTTT | CASSEGGAREPQHF
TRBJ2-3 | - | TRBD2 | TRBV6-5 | TGTGCCAGCGTGGCTAGCGGGGCCACAGATACGCAGTATTTT | CASVASGATDTQYF
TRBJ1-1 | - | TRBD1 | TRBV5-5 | TGTGCCAGCAGTCCTCCAGGGGGCACTGAAGCTTTCTTT | CASSPPGGTEAFF
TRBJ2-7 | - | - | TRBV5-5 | TGTGCCAGCAGCTTACAGGGTCCCTACGAGCAGTACTTC | CASSLQGPYEQYF
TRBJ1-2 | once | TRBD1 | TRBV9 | TGTGCCAGCAGCGTAGCCCGAACGGACAGGGGCGAGGGCTACACCTTC | CASSVARTDRGEGYTF
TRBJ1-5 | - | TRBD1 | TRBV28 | TGTGCCAGCAGTTCGGGACAGGTAGGAGCCAGCAATCAGCCCCAGCATTTT | CASSSGQVGASNQPQHF
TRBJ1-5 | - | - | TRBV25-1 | TGTGCCAGCAGGCAGGGAAGCAATCAGCCCCAGCATTTT | CASRQGSNQPQHF
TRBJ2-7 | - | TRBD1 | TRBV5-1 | TGCGCCAGCAGCCGGGACAGGCTAAACGAGCAGTACTTC | CASSRDRLNEQYF
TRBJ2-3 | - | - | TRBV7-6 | TGTGCCAGCAGCTTAAGGGGGGACTACCGGACTTCAGATACGCAGTATTTT | CASSLRGDYRTSDTQYF
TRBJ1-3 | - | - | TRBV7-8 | TGTGCCAGCAGCTTAGAGGGCCGGCGGCCTGGAAACACCATATATTTT | CASSLEGRRPGNTIYF
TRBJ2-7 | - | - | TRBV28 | TGTGCCAGCAGTCCCACAGGGCCCTACGAGCAGTACTTC | CASSPTGPYEQYF
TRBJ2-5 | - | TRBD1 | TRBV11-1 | TGTGCCAGCAGCTTAGGGGGACAGGGCGGCGAGACCCAGTACTTC | CASSLGGQGGETQYF
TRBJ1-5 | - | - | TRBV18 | TGTGCCAGCTCACCAGATCTCGGCAATCAGCCCCAGCATTTT | CASSPDLGNQPQHF
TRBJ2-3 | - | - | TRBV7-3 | TGTGCCAGCTTCCAGGGTCCCCTCACAGATACGCAGTATTTT | CASFQGPLTDTQYF
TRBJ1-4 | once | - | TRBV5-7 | TGTGCCAGCAGCTTGAAGGTGAAGGGGAAACTGTTTTTT | CASSLKVKGKLFF
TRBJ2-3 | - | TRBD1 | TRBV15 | TGTGCCACCAGCAGAGGCCCGACAGGGGGAGGAAATACGCAGTATTTT | CATSRGPTGGGNTQYF
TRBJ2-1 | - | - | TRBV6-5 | TGTGCCAGCAGCTTTCAGGGTGGGAATGAGCAGTTCTTC | CASSFQGGNEQFF
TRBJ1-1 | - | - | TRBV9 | TGTGCCAGCAGCGCCACAGTTTACACTGAAGCTTTCTTT | CASSATVYTEAFF
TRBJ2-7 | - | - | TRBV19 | TGTGCCAGTAGTATAGGGGAAGGGAACTACGAGCAGTACTTC | CASSIGEGNYEQYF
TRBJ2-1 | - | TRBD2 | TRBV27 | TGTGCCAGCACCGAAGCTAGCGGGGGGGACAATGAGCAGTTCTTC | CASTEASGGDNEQFF
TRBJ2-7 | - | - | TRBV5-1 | TGCGCCAGCAGCTTGGCCCAGGTGGCCCCCTACGAGCAGTACTTC | CASSLAQVAPYEQYF
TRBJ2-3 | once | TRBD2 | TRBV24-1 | TGTGCCACCAGTGATTCCCCGGGACTAGCGGGGCCCACGGATACGCAGTATTTT | CATSDSPGLAGPTDTQYF
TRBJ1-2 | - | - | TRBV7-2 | TGTGCCAGCAGCTTAGACAATCCCGAATACACCTTC | CASSLDNPEYTF
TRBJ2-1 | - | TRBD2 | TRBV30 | TGTGCCTGGAGTGTACGGGTCATAGCGGGAGGGAGCTACAATGAGCAGTTCTTC | CAWSVRVIAGGSYNEQFF
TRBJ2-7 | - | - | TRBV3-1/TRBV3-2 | TGTGCCAGCAGCCAAGTCCTTAACCGGGGTCGCGAGCAGTACTTC | CASSQVLNRGREQYF
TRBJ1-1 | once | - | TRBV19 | TGTGCCAGTAGTATAGGATCAGGAACCTATGAAGCTTTCTTT | CASSIGSGTYEAFF
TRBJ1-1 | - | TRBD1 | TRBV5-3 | TGTGCCAGAAGTCGACAGGGTAGGGCTTTCTTT | CARSRQGRAFF
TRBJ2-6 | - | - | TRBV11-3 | TGTGCCAGCAGCTCCGAGCCGGCGGATGGGGCCAACGTCCTGACTTTC | CASSSEPADGANVLTF
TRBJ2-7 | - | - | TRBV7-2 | TGTGCCAGCAGCTCAGCGTACCTTGGACAGCGAGGCGGCTACGAGCAGTACTTC | CASSSAYLGQRGGYEQYF
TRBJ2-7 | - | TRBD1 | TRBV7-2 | TGTGCCAGCAGCGCCCAGGGACAGGGGTCCTACGAGCAGTACTTC | CASSAQGQGSYEQYF
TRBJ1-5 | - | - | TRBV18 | TGTGCCAGCTCCCCGGACAGAGATCAGCCCCAGCATTTT | CASSPDRDQPQHF
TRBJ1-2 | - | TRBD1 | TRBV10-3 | TGTGCCATCACTAGGGACAGTTCCTTTGACTATGGCTACACCTTC | CAITRDSSFDYGYTF
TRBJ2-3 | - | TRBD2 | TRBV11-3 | TGTGCCAGCAGCTCTGGACTAGCGGGGGCTTCAAATACGCAGTATTTT | CASSSGLAGASNTQYF
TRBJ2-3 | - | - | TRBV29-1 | TGCAGCGCTGCAACCGGGACTAGCACAGATACGCAGTATTTT | CSAATGTSTDTQYF
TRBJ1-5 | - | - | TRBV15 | TGTGCCACCAGCAGCCGGACTGGGGTAGATCAGCCCCAGCATTTT | CATSSRTGVDQPQHF
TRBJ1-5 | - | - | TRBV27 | TGTGCCAGCAGGGGGTGGGGGAAAAGCAATCAGCCCCAGCATTTT | CASRGWGKSNQPQHF
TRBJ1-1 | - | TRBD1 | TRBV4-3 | TGCGCCAGCAGCCGCAACAGGGGGGCGAACACTGAAGCTTTCTTT | CASSRNRGANTEAFF
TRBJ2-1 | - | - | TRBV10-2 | TGCGCCAGCGACGACGGCCAAAAGCCCTACAATGAGCAGTTCTTC | CASDDGQKPYNEQFF
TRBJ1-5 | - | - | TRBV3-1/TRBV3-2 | TGTGCCAGCAGCCCCCAATCGAACAGGGACAATCAGCCCCAGCATTTT | CASSPQSNRDNQPQHF
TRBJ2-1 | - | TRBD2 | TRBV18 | TGTGCCAGCTCCACTAGCGGGGGGGCCTCCTACAATGAGCAGTTCTTC | CASSTSGGASYNEQFF
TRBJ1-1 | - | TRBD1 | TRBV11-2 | TGTGCCAGCAGCTCCCGACAGGGGGCAAAGACTGAAGCTTTCTTT | CASSSRQGAKTEAFF
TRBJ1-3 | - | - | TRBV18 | TGTGCCAGCTCACCCCGGGGCATCTCTGGAAACACCATATATTTT | CASSPRGISGNTIYF
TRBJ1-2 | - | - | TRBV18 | TGTGCCAGCTCACCAGCGGGGGGCGCAGACTATGGCTACACCTTC | CASSPAGGADYGYTF
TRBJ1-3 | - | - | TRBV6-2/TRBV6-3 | TGTGCCAGCAGTTACGCAACAGGTTACTCTGGAAACACCATATATTTT | CASSYATGYSGNTIYF
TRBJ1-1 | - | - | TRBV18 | TGTGCCAGCTCTAATCAGGACACGAACACTGAAGCTTTCTTT | CASSNQDTNTEAFF